This TCR beta chain was documented in a study of blood T cell repertoires in COVID-19. At the level of the study: The United States, Italy and Spain were the sources of the acute and convalescent COVID-19 samples.

Trimming stripped 4 bases from V and 4 bases from J, with 11 bases between. Germline V lookup: CDR1 MNHEY, CDR2 SVGAGI. This CDR3 contains 13 residues. As handled by the study authors: Counts of nucleated cells, estimated from reference gene primer amplification, were obtained. TCRdb's table, derived via immunoSEQ multiplex PCR, lists solely in-frame clones and lacks some. V and J calls and clone size are copied from that table; D and trimming were computed from the DNA. This sample yields around 160,000 clones, of which around four fifths are seen a single time; roughly a tenth belongs to the top ten.

Specimen: peripheral blood. The chain is built from TRBV6-5 and TRBJ2-7, with D possibly matching TRBD2 (5 bases). The sequence was obtained from a human donor in a cohort sampled during active COVID-19. The CDR3 reads CASSSPRRYEQYF. The CDR3 nucleotides read TGTGCCAGCAGTTCCCCTAGGAGGTACGAGCAGTACTTC.